Listed below are T cell receptor beta chains from one sample, sequenced in a study of human T cells and chemical hapten exposure. TCRdb fed the RACE reads into MiXCR, producing one record per CDR3 protein. The sample lists 70,000 to 75,000 distinct CDR3 sequences, approximately 29% occurring once. This material consisted of whole blood, taken in connection with sensitization to the hapten diphenylcyclopropenone (DPC). The receptors originated from a man aged 35 to 55 with alopecia areata. Some clones in this sample may be carry-over from other donors' samples. CDR3s include the opening cysteine and the closing phenylalanine or tryptophan. D genes are given only for firm matches. Clone sizes are given selectively: once, few, many, or a class where the clone is expanded.

>few|TRBV6-1|TRBD2|15|TRBJ2-4
CASSAGGLIEGIQYF
TGTGCCAGCTCGGCGGGAGGGCTAATAGAGGGCATTCAGTACTTC
>-|TRBV5-1|TRBD1|15|TRBJ2-2
CASSVGQRNTGELFF
TGCGCCAGCAGCGTGGGACAGCGGAACACCGGGGAGCTGTTTTTT
>-|TRBV20-1|TRBD1|12|TRBJ1-2
CSALDRGYGYTF
TGCAGTGCACTGGACAGGGGCTATGGCTACACCTTC
>few|TRBV20-1|TRBD2|13|TRBJ2-3
CSYTSERTDTQYF
TGCAGCTATACTAGCGAGCGCACAGATACGCAGTATTTT
>-|TRBV27|-|16|TRBJ1-5
CASSLRGTDSNQPQHF
TGTGCCAGCAGTTTAAGGGGGACGGATAGCAATCAGCCCCAGCATTTT
>-|TRBV14|-|16|TRBJ2-2
CASSHLTATNTGELFF
TGTGCCAGCAGCCACCTGACAGCCACGAACACCGGGGAGCTGTTTTTT
>few|TRBV12-3/TRBV12-4|-|11|TRBJ1-1
CASSFSQRAFF
TGTGCCAGCAGTTTTAGTCAGCGAGCTTTCTTT
>-|TRBV15|-|14|TRBJ2-5
CATSRDKSGETQYF
TGTGCCACCAGCAGAGATAAGAGCGGAGAGACCCAGTACTTC
>-|TRBV7-8|-|14|TRBJ1-5
CASSLGHVNQPQHF
TGTGCCAGCAGCTTAGGGCACGTCAATCAGCCCCAGCATTTT
>-|TRBV20-1|TRBD1|16|TRBJ2-3
CSAQARTGVSTDTQYF
TGCAGTGCACAGGCCCGGACAGGGGTTAGCACAGATACGCAGTATTTT
>few|TRBV7-6|TRBD2|18|TRBJ2-1
CASSLASLAGGGYNEQFF
TGTGCCAGCAGCTTAGCCTCCCTAGCGGGAGGAGGGTACAATGAGCAGTTCTTC
>few|TRBV12-3/TRBV12-4|-|16|TRBJ2-1
CASSFVTLSSYNEQFF
TGTGCCAGCAGTTTTGTTACTCTGAGCTCCTACAATGAGCAGTTCTTC
>few|TRBV5-1|-|14|TRBJ1-5
CASSLDWVNQPQHF
TGCGCCAGCAGCCTAGATTGGGTGAATCAGCCCCAGCATTTT
>few|TRBV24-1|-|13|TRBJ2-3
CATSDSGTDTQYF
TGTGCCACCAGCGACAGCGGCACAGATACGCAGTATTTT
>few|TRBV5-1|-|16|TRBJ2-1
CASSLEGRAVGNEQFF
TGCGCCAGCAGCTTGGAAGGGCGAGCCGTCGGGAATGAGCAGTTCTTC
>-|TRBV6-5|TRBD2|14|TRBJ2-7
CASSYSSGSYEQYF
TGTGCCAGCAGTTACTCTAGCGGGAGCTACGAGCAGTACTTC
>few|TRBV28|TRBD1|15|TRBJ2-3
CASSPTGVYTDTQYF
TGTGCCAGCAGTCCGACAGGGGTTTACACAGATACGCAGTATTTT
>-|TRBV7-9|TRBD2|15|TRBJ2-3
CASSSGSGRKDTQYF
TGTGCCAGCAGCTCCGGTAGCGGGAGAAAAGATACGCAGTATTTT
>few|TRBV27|-|14|TRBJ1-2
CASSPRTGFDGYTF
TGTGCCAGCAGTCCCCGGACCGGATTTGATGGCTACACCTTC
>few|TRBV12-3/TRBV12-4|TRBD1|17|TRBJ1-6
CASSLRPPGQGDSPLHF
TGTGCCAGCAGTTTGAGGCCCCCGGGACAGGGGGATTCACCCCTCCACTTT
>few|TRBV27|-|15|TRBJ2-6
CASSPRSSGANVLTF
TGTGCCAGCAGTCCCAGGAGCTCTGGGGCCAACGTCCTGACTTTC
>-|TRBV12-3/TRBV12-4|-|15|TRBJ2-4
CASSLRGARGNIQYF
TGTGCCAGCAGTTTAAGAGGAGCGCGGGGAAACATTCAGTACTTC
>-|TRBV4-1|-|16|TRBJ1-4
CASSQDGGATNEKLFF
TGCGCCAGCAGCCAAGATGGGGGGGCGACTAATGAAAAACTGTTTTTT
>few|TRBV12-3/TRBV12-4|-|14|TRBJ1-5
CASSPGERVQPQHF
TGTGCCAGCAGTCCAGGGGAACGGGTTCAGCCCCAGCATTTT
>-|TRBV3-1|-|14|TRBJ2-2
CASSQDPNTGELFF
TGTGCCAGCAGCCAAGATCCGAACACCGGGGAGCTGTTTTTT
>-|TRBV7-2|TRBD2|15|TRBJ2-1
CASSGGLAVSNEQFF
TGTGCCAGCAGCGGAGGACTAGCGGTTTCCAATGAGCAGTTCTTC
>-|TRBV2|-|14|TRBJ1-6
CASSERRLMTPLHF
TGTGCCAGCAGTGAGAGGCGACTAATGACACCCCTCCACTTT
>-|TRBV9|-|14|TRBJ2-7
CASSVASSGGEQYF
TGTGCCAGCAGCGTAGCTAGTTCCGGAGGGGAGCAGTACTTC
>-|TRBV2|-|13|TRBJ2-1
CASSGGMYNEQFF
TGTGCCAGCAGTGGCGGGATGTACAATGAGCAGTTCTTC
>-|TRBV20-1|-|13|TRBJ2-3
CSAQQGIADTQYF
TGCAGTGCTCAACAGGGTATCGCAGATACGCAGTATTTT
>-|TRBV2|TRBD2|15|TRBJ2-3
CASSGERGVSDTQYF
TGTGCCAGTTCGGGAGAACGGGGGGTATCGGATACGCAGTATTTT
>few|TRBV12-3/TRBV12-4|TRBD1|15|TRBJ2-1
CASRTRDRGLNEQFF
TGTGCCAGCAGAACCCGGGACAGGGGTCTCAATGAGCAGTTCTTC
>-|TRBV12-3/TRBV12-4|-|14|TRBJ2-5
CASSRSGVQETQYF
TGTGCCAGCAGTCGATCAGGGGTCCAAGAGACCCAGTACTTC
>-|TRBV18|TRBD2|16|TRBJ2-1
CASSPRTSGGYNEQFF
TGTGCCAGCTCACCACGGACTAGCGGGGGGTACAATGAGCAGTTCTTC
>few|TRBV6-5|-|17|TRBJ2-3
CASSYEGLSGVTDTQYF
TGTGCCAGCAGTTACGAGGGTCTTAGCGGAGTCACAGATACGCAGTATTTT
>few|TRBV7-9|-|14|TRBJ2-1
CASSQEVSYNEQFF
TGTGCCAGCAGTCAAGAGGTTTCCTACAATGAGCAGTTCTTC
>few|TRBV30|-|15|TRBJ2-1
CAWSVGRGPYNEQFF
TGTGCCTGGAGTGTTGGGCGAGGACCCTACAATGAGCAGTTCTTC
>-|TRBV11-2|TRBD2|15|TRBJ2-3
CASSFLAGLTDTQYF
TGTGCCAGCAGCTTTCTAGCGGGACTCACAGATACGCAGTATTTT
>-|TRBV6-2/TRBV6-3|-|12|TRBJ1-2
CASSTVSYGYTF
TGTGCCAGCAGCACCGTCTCCTATGGCTACACCTTC
>-|TRBV20-1|-|13|TRBJ1-2
CSALAGERDGYTF
TGCAGTGCTCTTGCAGGGGAGAGAGATGGCTACACCTTC
>-|TRBV12-3/TRBV12-4|TRBD2|14|TRBJ2-1
CASNPSGTWDEQFF
TGTGCCAGCAACCCCAGCGGGACCTGGGATGAGCAGTTCTTC
>once|TRBV5-1|-|14|TRBJ2-5
CASSLSTLSETQYF
TGCGCCAGCAGCTTGTCGACCTTAAGCGAGACCCAGTACTTC